These 8 T cell receptor beta chains were all obtained from the same sample, sequenced in a study of T cells after yellow fever vaccination. TCRdb passed the 5' RACE reads through MiXCR, listing each CDR3 protein once. Of approximately 580,000 distinct CDR3 sequences in the sample, 17% were seen once. Sequencing was performed on PBMCs, taken 5 to 6 days after the first yellow fever vaccination. These receptors were taken from a man in his late teens or twenties who received the YFV17D yellow fever vaccine.

This clonotype was detected only a few times. This chain joins TRBV30 and TRBJ1-1; the D is unclear. V lost 5 bases to trimming and J lost 4 bases, with 14 bases between them. CDR1 and CDR2 (germline): GTSNPN, SVGIG (reference sequence). This CDR3 is 13 amino acids long. In nucleotides, the CDR3 is TGTGCCTGGGATAAGGGTTCCGGCACTGAAGCTTTCTTT. It encodes CAWDKGSGTEAFF.

V gene TRBV28 combines with J gene TRBJ2-3, with TRBD1 identical over 7 bases. The CDR3 runs to 12 residues. V trimming: 11 bases; J trimming: 4 bases; junction bases outside the gene matches: 6. Germline values: CDR1 MDHEN, CDR2 SYDVKM. CDR3 coding DNA: TGTGCCCTCTCGACAGGGCCAGATACGCAGTATTTT. This sequence encodes CALSTGPDTQYF.

The rearrangement joins TRBV20-1 to TRBJ2-3; D might be TRBD2 (6 bases). V was pared by 3 bases and J by 2 bases, with 15 bases between. This CDR3 comprises 15 residues. Germline CDR1 DFQATT, CDR2 SNEGSKA (reference sequence). DNA of the CDR3: TGCAGTGCTAGGATTCTCGCGGGGAACACAGATACGCAGTATTTT. Amino acid sequence: CSARILAGNTDTQYF.

The chain uses TRBV20-1 and TRBJ2-7; 9 nucleotides line up with TRBD2. The CDR3 consists of 14 residues. Unmatched junction bases numbered 7, after V lost 5 bases and J lost 2 bases. Germline CDR1 is DFQATT and CDR2 is SNEGSKA (reference sequence). CDR3 residues: CSAGSGGRTYEQYF. CDR3 sequence (DNA): TGCAGTGCTGGAAGCGGGGGGAGAACCTACGAGCAGTACTTC.

The chain couples TRBV6-1 to TRBJ2-1; D ambiguous. This CDR3 is built from 14 residues. V lost 4 bases and J lost 8, with 15 bases in between. CDR1 MNHNS and CDR2 SASEGT come from the germline V gene. The CDR3 loop reads CASSGLPPGDEQFF. CDR3 in DNA: TGTGCCAGCAGTGGCCTTCCCCCCGGAGATGAGCAGTTCTTC.

This clonotype has only a few counts. As DNA, the CDR3 is TGTGCCAGCAGTTACTCCGGCGGAAACTATGGCTACACCTTC. Its translation is CASSYSGGNYGYTF. V gene TRBV6-2 or TRBV6-3 combines with J gene TRBJ1-2; D gene unclear. V was trimmed by 0 bases and J by 2 bases, leaving 7 bases between them. The CDR3 contains 14 residues. Germline CDR1 MNHEY, CDR2 SVGEGT.

J is TRBJ1-6 and V is TRBV4-1; 8 nucleotides align to TRBD1. The CDR3 consists of 16 residues. Germline CDR1 MGHRA, CDR2 YSYEKL. J lost 6 bases, V lost 1 base, and 5 bases had no gene match. The CDR3 DNA reads TGCGCCAGCAGCCAAGGGACAGGGTTGGGTAATTCACCCCTCCACTTT. This encodes CASSQGTGLGNSPLHF.

The CDR3 region has the DNA TGTGCCAGCAGCTCATTAGGTGGGAGCGAGCAGTACTTC. Protein sequence: CASSSLGGSEQYF. V gene TRBV7-2 combines with J gene TRBJ2-7, with D tentatively TRBD2 (5 bases). The CDR3 consists of 13 residues. V gave up 4 bases and J gave up 6 bases, with 13 bases separating them. The V gene's germline CDR1 is SGHTA and CDR2 FQGNSA.